This T cell receptor (beta chain) was profiled in a study of blood T cell repertoires in COVID-19. At the level of the study: Nucleic acid was either cDNA or gDNA, and it came from T cells, B-cell-depleted T cells, or PBMCs.

Between the trimmed V and J ends, which lost 5 bases and 9 bases, there was a span of 16 bases. This CDR3 has 13 residues. The germline gives CDR1 MNHGY, CDR2 SVAAGI. Produced via immunoSEQ multiplex PCR; TCRdb's table is partial and in-frame only. The sample lists about 210,000 clones; about 85% were seen once. The sequenced sample consisted of PBMCs or T cells enriched from blood (not recorded which). This receptor was obtained from a man between 35 and 55 years old who had recovered from COVID-19. V and J are TRBV6-9 and TRBJ1-1; D ambiguous. In DNA, the CDR3 is TGTGCCAGCAGTCTCAACGAGGCCTGCCAAGCTTTCTTT. Translating it yields CASSLNEACQAFF.